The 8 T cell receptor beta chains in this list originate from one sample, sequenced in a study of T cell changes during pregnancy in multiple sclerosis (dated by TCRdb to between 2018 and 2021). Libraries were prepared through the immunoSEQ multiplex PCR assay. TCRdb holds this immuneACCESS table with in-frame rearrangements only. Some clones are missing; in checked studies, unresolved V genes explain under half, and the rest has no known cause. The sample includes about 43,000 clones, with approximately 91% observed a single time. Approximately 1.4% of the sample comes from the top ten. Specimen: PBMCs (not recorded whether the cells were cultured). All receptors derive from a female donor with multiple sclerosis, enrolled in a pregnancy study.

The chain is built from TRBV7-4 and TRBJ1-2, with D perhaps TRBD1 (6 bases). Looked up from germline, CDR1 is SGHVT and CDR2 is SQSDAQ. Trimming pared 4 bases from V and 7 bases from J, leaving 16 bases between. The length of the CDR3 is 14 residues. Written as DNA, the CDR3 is TGTGCCAGCAGCTCCCAACGGGGGGGGCTTGGCTACACCTTC. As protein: CASSSQRGGLGYTF.

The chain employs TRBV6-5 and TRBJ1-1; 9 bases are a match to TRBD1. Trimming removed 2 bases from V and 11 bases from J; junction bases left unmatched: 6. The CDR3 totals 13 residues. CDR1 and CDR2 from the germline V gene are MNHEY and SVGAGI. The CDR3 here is CASSYRDREAAFF. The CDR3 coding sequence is TGTGCCAGCAGTTACCGGGACAGGGAAGCGGCTTTCTTT.

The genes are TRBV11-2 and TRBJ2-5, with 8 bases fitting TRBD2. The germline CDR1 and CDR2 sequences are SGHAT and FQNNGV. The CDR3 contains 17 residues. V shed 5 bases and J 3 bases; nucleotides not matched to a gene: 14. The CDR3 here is CASSPRTSTQGEETQYF. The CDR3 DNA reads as TGTGCCAGCAGCCCGAGGACTAGCACCCAGGGAGAAGAGACCCAGTACTTC.

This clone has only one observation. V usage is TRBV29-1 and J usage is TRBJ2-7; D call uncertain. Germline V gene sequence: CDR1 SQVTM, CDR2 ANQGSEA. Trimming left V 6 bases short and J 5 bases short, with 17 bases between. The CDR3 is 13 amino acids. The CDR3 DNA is TGCAGCGTACAACCGGACCTACGTAACGAGCAGTACTTC. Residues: CSVQPDLRNEQYF.

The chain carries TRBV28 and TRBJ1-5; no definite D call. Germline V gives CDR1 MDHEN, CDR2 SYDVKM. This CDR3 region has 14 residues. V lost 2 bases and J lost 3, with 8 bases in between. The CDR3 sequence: CASSLPGINQPQHF. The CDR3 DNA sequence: TGTGCCAGCAGTTTACCGGGGATCAATCAGCCCCAGCATTTT.

The CDR3 DNA is TGTGCCAGCAGTGAATCCCAGCGGGATAACGTCCATGAGCAGTTCTTC. Its translation: CASSESQRDNVHEQFF. This chain links TRBV6-1 with TRBJ2-1; 7 nucleotides line up with TRBD2. Germline CDR1 is MNHNS and CDR2 is SASEGT. This CDR3 spans 16 amino acids. With 2 bases clipped from V and 8 bases from J, the junction kept 12 bases outside the gene matches.

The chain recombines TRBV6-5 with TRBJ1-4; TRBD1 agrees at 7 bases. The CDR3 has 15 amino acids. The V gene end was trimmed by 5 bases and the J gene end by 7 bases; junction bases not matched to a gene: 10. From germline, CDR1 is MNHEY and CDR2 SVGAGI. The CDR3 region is CASSHEQGRGEKLFF. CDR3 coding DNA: TGTGCCAGCAGTCACGAACAGGGGAGGGGTGAAAAACTGTTTTTT.

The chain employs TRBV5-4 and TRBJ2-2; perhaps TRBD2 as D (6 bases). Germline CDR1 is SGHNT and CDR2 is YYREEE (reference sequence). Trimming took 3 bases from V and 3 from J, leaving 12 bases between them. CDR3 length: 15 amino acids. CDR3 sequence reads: CASSSSGTHTGELFF. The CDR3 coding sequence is TGTGCCAGCAGCTCCTCCGGGACTCACACCGGGGAGCTGTTTTTT.